This T cell receptor (beta chain) originates from a study of blood T cell repertoires in COVID-19 (dated by TCRdb to 2018 to 2021). In the study overall: Samples covering the acute and convalescent phases of COVID-19 were provided by collaborators in the United States, Italy and Spain. The prospective study material was composed of cDNA or gDNA derived from T cells, B-cell-depleted T cells, or PBMCs. The dataset comprised deeply sampled blood TCRbeta repertoires from subjects exposed to, actively infected with, or recovered from COVID-19. A freely available public database, intended as a resource for researchers studying the immune response to SARS-CoV-2, is where the repertoires were released. Samples came from the ongoing ImmuneRACE study (first 160 participants) plus 1,254 subjects from 6 global collaborators. A de-identified subject ID, COVID-19 status, age in years and sex were almost always included in the sample metadata. HLA class I and class II types, where available, came from metadata supplied by the sample provider rather than from assay-based typing.

The germline V gene encodes CDR1 SGHTA and CDR2 FQGNSA. The CDR3 starts with the cysteine, ends with the phenylalanine, and has 14 residues. Only the CDR3 DNA stays, 42 bases, in frame from base 1. The junction carries 13 bases between V and J, which are trimmed by 4 bases and 3 bases respectively. A second Seattle source provided samples from volunteer blood donors who had recovered from COVID-19. Collaborating institutions collected whole blood in K2EDTA tubes following their own protocols. For TCRbeta analysis, collaborator samples were shipped as frozen whole blood, as isolated PBMCs, or as DNA extracted from either sample type. As concerns this clone: Its target antigen remains unknown. No much larger clonotype is one base removed from it; base qualities were not supplied.

The immunoSEQ Assay, a bias-controlled multiplex PCR, was used to amplify TCRbeta CDR3 regions from genomic DNA. The published analysis was carried out like this. Nucleated cell counts per sample were estimated from amplification of reference gene primers within the assay. To quantify the absolute abundance of each unique TCRbeta CDR3 rearrangement, sequence reads were collapsed and filtered. For each sample, productive Simpson clonality was calculated by taking the square root of Simpson's diversity index across productive rearrangements. Imported from immuneACCESS, the table was reduced by TCRdb to in-frame sequences with V and J called. These copies leave out some clones; in studies compared against another copy, an unresolved V gene accounts for under half, and the cause of the remainder is not known. That table supplies the V and J calls and clone size; D and trimming were determined from the DNA. Within this sample are 130,000 to 150,000 clones, with about 90% of them counted one time only. Roughly 35% of the sample is held by the ten biggest clonotypes.

Here is what the overall study found, with its caveats: The quantity of clinical and demographic metadata differed by source and by participant and was supplied without curation.

This TCR was recovered from a man aged 45-65 years who had recovered from COVID-19. Sequencing was done on a sample of peripheral blood. The chain is made from TRBV7-2 and TRBJ2-7, with a tentative D gene TRBD2 over 6 matching bases. CDR3 protein: CASSSKVGGYEQYF. The DNA is as follows: TGTGCCAGCAGCTCCAAGGTGGGGGGCTACGAGCAGTACTTC.